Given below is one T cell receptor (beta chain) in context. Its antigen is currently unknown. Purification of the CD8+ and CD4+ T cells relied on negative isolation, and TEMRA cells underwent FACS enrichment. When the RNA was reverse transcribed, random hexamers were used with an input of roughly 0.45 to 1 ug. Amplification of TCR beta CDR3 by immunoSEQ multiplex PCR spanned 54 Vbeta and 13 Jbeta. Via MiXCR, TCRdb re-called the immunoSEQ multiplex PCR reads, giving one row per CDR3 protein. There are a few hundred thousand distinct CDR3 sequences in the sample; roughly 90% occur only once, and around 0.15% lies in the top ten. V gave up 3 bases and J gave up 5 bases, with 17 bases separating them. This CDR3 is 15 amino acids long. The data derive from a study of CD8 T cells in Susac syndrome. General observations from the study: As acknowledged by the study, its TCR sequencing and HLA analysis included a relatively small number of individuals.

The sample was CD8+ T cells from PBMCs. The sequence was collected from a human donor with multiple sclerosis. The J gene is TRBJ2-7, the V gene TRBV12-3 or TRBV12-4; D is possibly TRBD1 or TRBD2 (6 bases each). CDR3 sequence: CASSFTRGLVNEQYF. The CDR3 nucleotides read TGTGCCAGCAGTTTTACCCGGGGGCTTGTGAACGAGCAGTACTTC.